The T cell receptor (beta chain) under discussion was sequenced for a study of cytomegalovirus exposure and HLA in healthy donors. Study observations and caveats: Among the most significant clusters, several appeared linked to common viral pathogens in a later analysis. Among immune exposure information, only CMV serostatus was available.

The ends lost 4 bases at V and 5 bases at J; junction bases unmatched: 16. Germline V lookup: CDR1 SGHRS, CDR2 YFSETQ. This CDR3 has 19 amino acids. Donors likely had unrecorded immune exposures despite being nominally healthy when sampled. Points on this clone: Its antigen is as yet unknown.

Primers included in the PCR were 60 Vbeta and 13 Jbeta primers. Per the study methods: Later, 65 million to 90 million unique TCR beta chains were counted in an analysis, and roughly 11 million of them were shared. TCRdb's copy holds only in-frame clones and misses some; the assay was immunoSEQ multiplex PCR. That table supplies the V and J calls and clone size; D and trimming were determined from the DNA. The data show around 130,000 clones, around 8.5% seen once. The sequenced material came from PBMCs. The V call is TRBV5-1, the J call TRBJ2-5; TRBD2 aligns across 14 bases. The TCR was taken from a man in his forties in good health and CMV-seronegative. The CDR3 reads CASSLGERTSGGSGETQYF. The CDR3 DNA follows: TGCGCCAGCAGCCTGGGGGAGAGGACTAGCGGGGGGTCGGGGGAGACCCAGTACTTC.